Sequencing of this T cell receptor (beta chain) was carried out in a study of shared clonotypes between healthy human individuals. Findings and limits, study-wide: Among donors, sharing of clonotypes was expected to be affected by sequencing depth.

A remark on this clone: The antigen is undetermined. The identical CDR3 is also encoded by other nucleotide sequences in the sample.

Each replicate PCR on the sorted subsets used roughly 190 ng DNA (approximately 33,000 T cell genomes). Measured with immunoSEQ multiplex PCR; TCRdb has only the in-frame clones, and not every one. The sample lists some 2,400,000 clones, 95% occurring once. The CDR3 runs to 15 residues. V was shortened by 0 bases and J by 5 bases, with 14 bases between the two germline ends. Germline CDR1 is SGHKS and CDR2 is YYEKEE (reference sequence). V is TRBV5-5 and J is TRBJ2-5, with D perhaps TRBD1 (8 bases). The clonotype comes from a man younger than 35 in good health. Input material: naive CD4+ T cells sorted from blood. Described subset: CD45RA+ positively selected. In DNA, the CDR3 is TGTGCCAGCAGCTTGGGTGGACAGGGAGGGGAGACCCAGTACTTC. Its protein is CASSLGGQGGETQYF.